This T cell receptor beta chain was recorded in a study of identifying expanded T cells in peripheral blood. TCRdb keeps only in-frame clones here, not all; method: immunoSEQ multiplex PCR. The sample includes over 100,000 clones, 88% of them seen just once. The CDR3 runs 13 residues. Germline values: CDR1 GTSNPN, CDR2 SVGIG (reference sequence). The junction had 6 bases not matched to a gene; V was cut back by 8 bases and J by 4 bases. The clonotype originates from a person aged 18 to 70 in good health. This chain connects TRBV30 to TRBJ1-1; 11 nucleotides align to TRBD1. Sequencing used blood. CDR3 residues: CAGQGAKFTEAFF. Written as DNA, the CDR3 is TGTGCCGGACAGGGGGCGAAATTCACTGAAGCTTTCTTT.